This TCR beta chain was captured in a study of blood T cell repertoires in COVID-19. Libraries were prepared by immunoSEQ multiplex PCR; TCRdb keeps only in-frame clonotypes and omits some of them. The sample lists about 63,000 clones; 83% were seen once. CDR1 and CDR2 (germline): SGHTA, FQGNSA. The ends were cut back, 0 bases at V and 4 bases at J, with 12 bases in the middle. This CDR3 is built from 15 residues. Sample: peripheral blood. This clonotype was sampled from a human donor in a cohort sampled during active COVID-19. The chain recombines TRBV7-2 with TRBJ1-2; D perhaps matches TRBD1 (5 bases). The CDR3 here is CASSLADQGFYGYTF. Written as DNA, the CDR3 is TGTGCCAGCAGCTTAGCGGACCAGGGTTTCTATGGCTACACCTTC.